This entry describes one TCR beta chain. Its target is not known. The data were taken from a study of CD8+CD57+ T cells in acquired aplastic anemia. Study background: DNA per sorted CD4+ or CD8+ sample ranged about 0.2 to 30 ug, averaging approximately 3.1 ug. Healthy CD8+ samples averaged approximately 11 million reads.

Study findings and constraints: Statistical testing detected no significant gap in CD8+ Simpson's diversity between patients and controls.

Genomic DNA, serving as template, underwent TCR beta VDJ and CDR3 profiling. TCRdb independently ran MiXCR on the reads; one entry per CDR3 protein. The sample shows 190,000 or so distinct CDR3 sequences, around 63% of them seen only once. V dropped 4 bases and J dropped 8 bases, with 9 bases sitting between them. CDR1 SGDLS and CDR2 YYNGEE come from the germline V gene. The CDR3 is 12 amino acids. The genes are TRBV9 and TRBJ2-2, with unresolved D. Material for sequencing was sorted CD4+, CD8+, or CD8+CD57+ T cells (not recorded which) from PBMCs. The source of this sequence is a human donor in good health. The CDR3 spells CASSTTSGELFF. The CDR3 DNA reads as TGTGCCAGCAGCACTACCTCGGGGGAGCTGTTTTTT.